These 21 T cell receptor beta chains came from one sample sequenced in a study of metastatic and nonmetastatic thyroid tumors. TCRdb re-analyzed the PCR reads using MiXCR. The table has fewer than 40,000 clones, 33% seen once. No patient received treatment before thyroid surgery. Sequenced sample: tumor tissue. The source is a female donor with papillary thyroid cancer or a benign thyroid nodule (not recorded which). Some clones in this sample may be carry-over from other donors' samples.

The J gene is TRBJ1-1, the V gene TRBV5-1; D is uncertain. CDR1 SGHRS and CDR2 YFSETQ come from the germline V gene. V was cut by 0 bases and J by 6 bases, with 6 bases left in between. The CDR3 has 12 residues. CDR3 sequence: CASSLEGSEAFF. For the CDR3, the DNA is TGCGCCAGCAGCTTGGAAGGGTCTGAAGCTTTCTTT.

This clone showed up just a few times. The rearrangement joins TRBV7-2 to TRBJ1-2, with D unresolved. This CDR3 is 12 amino acids long. The germline V gene encodes CDR1 SGHTA and CDR2 FQGNSA. V was cut by 1 base and J by 8 bases, with 8 bases left in between. The CDR3 coding sequence is TGTGCCAGCAGCTTAGGGTTGATGGGCTACACCTTC. Translating it yields CASSLGLMGYTF.

The chain employs TRBV24-1 and TRBJ2-1; 13 nucleotides align to TRBD2. The V gene's germline CDR1 is KGHDR and CDR2 SFDVKD. With V trimmed by 4 bases and J by 7 bases, 9 bases remained unmatched. The CDR3 consists of 17 residues. CDR3 amino acids: CATSESGLAGYRNEQFF. The CDR3, as DNA: TGTGCCACCAGTGAGTCGGGACTAGCGGGATATAGGAATGAGCAGTTCTTC.

This clone occurred once. V usage is TRBV14 and J usage is TRBJ2-7; 12 bases fit TRBD2. V gave up 3 bases and J gave up 4 bases; unmatched junction bases: 22. This CDR3 contains 21 residues. Germline CDR1 and CDR2: SGHDN and FVKESK. The CDR3 loop is CASSHKGRKWLAGGPLYEQYF. As DNA, the CDR3 is TGTGCCAGCAGCCATAAGGGACGGAAGTGGCTAGCGGGAGGGCCATTATACGAGCAGTACTTC.

The sample holds a few counts of this clone. V gene TRBV19 combines with J gene TRBJ2-7; D gene ambiguous. CDR1 is LNHDA and CDR2 is SQIVND in the germline V gene (reference sequence). Trimming removed 6 bases at V and 2 bases at J, with 17 bases between. CDR3 length: 15 residues. The CDR3 DNA reads TGTGCCAGTAGCCTCGTCGGTGGTGGGGCCTACGAGCAGTACTTC. Protein product: CASSLVGGGAYEQYF.

The sample holds a few counts of this clone. CDR3 region: CASSGGGQGNTIYF. The CDR3 DNA reads as TGTGCCAGCAGCGGAGGGGGACAAGGAAACACCATATATTTT. The gene calls are TRBV9 and TRBJ1-3, with TRBD1 as a possible D gene (6 bases). Trimming removed 3 bases at V and 4 bases at J, with 11 bases between. Germline V gene sequence: CDR1 SGDLS, CDR2 YYNGEE. The CDR3 spans 14 residues.

This clone has just a few counts. The rearrangement uses TRBV11-2 and TRBJ2-2; D uncertain. V was cut by 5 bases and J by 7 bases, with 11 bases left in between. Looked up from germline, CDR1 is SGHAT and CDR2 is FQNNGV. The CDR3 covers 13 residues. CDR3 in DNA: TGTGCCAGCAGCCCCCTCGTGCACGGGGAGCTGTTTTTT. Translating gives CASSPLVHGELFF.

The V and J genes are TRBV24-1 and TRBJ1-1; no definite D call. The CDR3 is 11 residues long. The V end was cut by 4 bases, the J end by 5 bases, with 4 bases between. Germline V CDR1 and CDR2: KGHDR, SFDVKD. CDR3 protein: CATSDRTEAFF. In nucleotides, the CDR3 is TGTGCCACCAGTGACCGGACTGAAGCTTTCTTT.

This clone has more than one count but fewer than ten. This chain links TRBV28 with TRBJ1-1; no definite D call. V lost 7 bases and J lost 11, with 17 bases in between. This CDR3 spans 12 amino acids. Germline V gene lookup returns CDR1 MDHEN and CDR2 SYDVKM. The CDR3, as DNA: TGTGCCAGCATCCTGAGGGCCGGGGAGGCTTTCTTT. As protein: CASILRAGEAFF.

This clone was picked up a small number of times. V and J are TRBV12-5 and TRBJ2-7, with D possibly TRBD1 on 6 matching bases. V lost 4 bases, J lost 1 base, and 17 bases lay in between. Germline V lookup: CDR1 LGHNT, CDR2 FRNRAP. The CDR3 is made up of 16 amino acids. The CDR3 region is CASGSPKGQMSYEQYF. CDR3 nucleotide sequence: TGTGCTAGTGGTTCCCCCAAAGGACAGATGTCCTACGAGCAGTACTTC.

The chain carries TRBV5-1 and TRBJ2-2; no definite D call. CDR1 and CDR2 from the germline V gene are SGHRS and YFSETQ. There are 13 residues in the CDR3. Deletions cut 5 bases from V and 3 bases from J, with 8 bases between. The CDR3 DNA is TGCGCCAGCAGGGCGATCGACACCGGGGAGCTGTTTTTT. This sequence encodes CASRAIDTGELFF.

This chain links TRBV4-2 with TRBJ2-6; the D call may be TRBD1 or TRBD2 (6 bases each). The germline V gene has CDR1 LGHNA and CDR2 YNFKEQ. CDR3 size: 16 residues. The ends were cut back, 0 bases at V and 2 bases at J, with 8 bases in the middle. The CDR3 here is CASSQDRGAGANVLTF. CDR3 sequence (DNA): TGTGCCAGCAGCCAAGATAGGGGGGCTGGGGCCAACGTCCTGACTTTC.

This clone was counted only a few times. This chain joins TRBV6-2 or TRBV6-3 and TRBJ1-1; no definite D call. Germline lookup yields CDR1 MNHEY and CDR2 SVGEGT. The CDR3 covers 12 residues. V gave up 6 bases and J gave up 7 bases, with 12 bases separating them. CDR3 residues: CASRLRDGEAFF. CDR3 in DNA: TGTGCCAGCAGGCTCCGTGACGGTGAAGCTTTCTTT.

By sample share, this clone is large. This chain uses TRBV9 with TRBJ1-3; a weak D match, TRBD1 (6 bases). Trimming shortened V by 0 bases and J by 0 bases, and 10 bases separated the two germline ends. Germline CDR1 is SGDLS and CDR2 is YYNGEE. The CDR3 runs to 16 residues. CDR3 in amino acids: CASSVDGGLSGNTIYF. The CDR3 DNA is TGTGCCAGCAGCGTAGATGGGGGCCTCTCTGGAAACACCATATATTTT.

This clone occurred a few times. V usage is TRBV27 and J usage is TRBJ1-1; D call uncertain. Germline V gene lookup returns CDR1 MNHEY and CDR2 SMNVEV (reference sequence). The V end lost 3 bases, the J end lost 4 bases, and 9 bases lay between the germline ends. This CDR3 contains 13 residues. The CDR3, as DNA: TGTGCCAGCAGTTTTGGTCTGCTCACTGAAGCTTTCTTT. This encodes CASSFGLLTEAFF.

This clone came up a few times. The chain links TRBV6-1 to TRBJ2-7, with D perhaps TRBD1 (6 bases). Trimming pared 8 bases from V and 2 bases from J, leaving 22 bases between. The V gene's germline CDR1 is MNHNS and CDR2 SASEGT. The CDR3 extends over 16 amino acids. The CDR3 region is CASGRASVQGPYEQYF. The CDR3 nucleotides read TGTGCCAGCGGAAGGGCCTCGGTACAGGGCCCCTACGAGCAGTACTTC.

This chain connects TRBV6-1 to TRBJ2-2; D might be TRBD1 (5 bases). V gave up 6 bases and J gave up 4 bases, with 15 bases separating them. The CDR3 has 15 residues. Looked up from germline, CDR1 is MNHNS and CDR2 is SASEGT. CDR3 DNA sequence: TGTGCCAGCAGACCCTCGGACCAGGGCACCGGGGAGCTGTTTTTT. Its translation is CASRPSDQGTGELFF.

The chain recombines TRBV28 with TRBJ1-1; D might be TRBD1 (5 bases). In germline, CDR1 is MDHEN, CDR2 SYDVKM. This CDR3 comprises 18 residues. The ends were cut back, 3 bases at V and 5 bases at J, with 25 bases in the middle. Here the CDR3 DNA reads TGTGCCAGCAGTTTTCCTGCACTCGGCCGGGCAGGGAGGACTGAAGCTTTCTTT. Its protein product is CASSFPALGRAGRTEAFF.

V is TRBV12-3 or TRBV12-4 and J is TRBJ2-7, with no clear D. This CDR3 has 12 residues. Trimming removed 0 bases from V and 5 bases from J, with 5 bases in between. CDR3 nucleotide sequence: TGTGCCAGCAGTTTAGCGAAAAACGAGCAGTACTTC. The encoded protein is CASSLAKNEQYF.

This chain links TRBV6-1 with TRBJ2-1, with 9 bases fitting TRBD1. The CDR3 covers 16 residues. V was pared by 3 bases and J by 4 bases, with 7 bases of the junction left unmatched. Germline assignment: CDR1 MNHNS and CDR2 SASEGT. CDR3 region: CASSDPGQGPYNEQFF. Here the CDR3 DNA reads TGTGCCAGCAGTGACCCGGGACAGGGTCCGTACAATGAGCAGTTCTTC.

This clone was detected only once. CDR3 nucleotides: TGTGCCAGCAGCTTCCACGGGGTCCAGCAAGTGAACTATGGCTACACCTTC. Its protein product is CASSFHGVQQVNYGYTF. The V call is TRBV11-2, the J call TRBJ1-2, with no clear D. The germline CDR1 and CDR2 sequences are SGHAT and FQNNGV. The length of the CDR3 is 17 residues. Trimming shortened V by 3 bases and J by 2 bases, and 19 bases separated the two germline ends. Full variable domain (rest looked up from reference TRBV11-2 and TRBJ1-2): EAGVAQSPRYKIIEKRQSVAFWCNPISGHATLYWYQQILGQGPKLLIQFQNNGVVDDSQLPKDRFSAERLKGVDSTLKIQPAKLEDSAVYLCASSFHGVQQVNYGYTFGSGTRLTVV.